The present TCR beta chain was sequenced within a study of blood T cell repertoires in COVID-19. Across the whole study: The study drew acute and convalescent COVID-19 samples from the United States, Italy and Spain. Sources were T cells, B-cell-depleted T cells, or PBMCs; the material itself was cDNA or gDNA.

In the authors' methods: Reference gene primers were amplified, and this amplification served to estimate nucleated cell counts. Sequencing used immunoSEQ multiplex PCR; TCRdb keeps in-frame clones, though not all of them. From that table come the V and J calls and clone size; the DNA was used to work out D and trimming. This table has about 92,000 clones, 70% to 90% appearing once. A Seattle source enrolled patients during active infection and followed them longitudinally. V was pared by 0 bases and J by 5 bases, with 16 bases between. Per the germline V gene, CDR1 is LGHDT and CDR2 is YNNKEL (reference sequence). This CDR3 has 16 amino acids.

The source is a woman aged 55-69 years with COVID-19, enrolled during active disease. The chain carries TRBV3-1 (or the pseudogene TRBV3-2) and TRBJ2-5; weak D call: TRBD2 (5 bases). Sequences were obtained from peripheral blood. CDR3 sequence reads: CASSQDFRAGEETQYF. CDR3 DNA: TGTGCCAGCAGCCAAGATTTTAGGGCGGGTGAGGAGACCCAGTACTTC.